This TCR delta chain is drawn from a study of gamma-delta chains in newborns, infants, children. Study summary: Innate gammadelta T cells reportedly expand polyclonally right after birth, driven by microbial exposure, per the title.

Germline V gives CDR1 GEAIGNYY, CDR2 EKD. The CDR3 loop spans 17 amino acids. About this clone itself: This DNA translates differently at residue 15 from the TCRdb protein, which is that of a much larger clone; a read error is likely, and the protein shown is the DNA's own translation.

TCRdb reanalyzed the reads using CATT. The sample holds about 8,500 delta-chain clones, approximately 3.1% seen once. The chain joins TRDV2 to TRDJ3; 9 positions agree with TRDD3. The sequence was collected from a child who was a newborn, infant or young child, either healthy, febrile or measles-vaccinated (not recorded which). Sample: blood. In nucleotides, the CDR3 is TGTGCCTGTGACTTCTGGGGGATCTCCTGGGACACCCGACAGACGTTTTTC. Protein: CACDFWGISWDTRQTFF.